This T cell receptor beta chain was observed in a study of graft-versus-host responses after intestinal transplantation. J gave up 2 bases and V 1 base, and 2 bases lay outside the gene matches. There are 15 residues in the CDR3. Looked up from germline, CDR1 is LNHDA and CDR2 is SQIVND (reference sequence). The data were produced by immunoSEQ multiplex PCR, yet TCRdb's version contains in-frame clones alone and is incomplete. Of about 57,000 clones listed, around 90% are singletons. The sample consisted of PBMCs, taken 26 days after transplant. The TCR originated in a human patient who received an intestinal transplant, so some T cells may come from the graft donor. The chain joins TRBV19 to TRBJ1-5, with 7 bases aligning to TRBD1. The CDR3: CASSIGQGGNQPQHF. The CDR3 DNA follows: TGTGCCAGTAGTATAGGACAGGGTGGCAATCAGCCCCAGCATTTT.